A selection of T cell receptor beta chains follows, all from one sample in a study of cytomegalovirus exposure and HLA in healthy donors. Measured with immunoSEQ multiplex PCR; TCRdb has only the in-frame clones, and not every one. The sample has around 120,000 clones, around 80% seen once; the top ten hold roughly 2.6%. Sequenced: PBMCs. Receptors originate from a man between 45 and 60 years old in good health and CMV-seronegative. Each CDR3 is given without its conserved first and last residue.

v_call: TRBV5-1
j_call: TRBJ2-5
cdr3_aa: ASSPAGGPETQY

v_call: TRBV11-2
j_call: TRBJ1-1
cdr3_aa: ASSPMRTEAF

v_call: TRBV14
j_call: TRBJ2-6
cdr3_aa: ASSDLQGSGANVLT

v_call: TRBV5-1
j_call: TRBJ2-1
cdr3_aa: ASIGTSFNEQF

v_call: TRBV7-9
j_call: TRBJ2-1
cdr3_aa: ASSFSGGARDEQF

v_call: TRBV7-9
j_call: TRBJ1-1
cdr3_aa: ASSHRQGGGTEAF

v_call: TRBV2
j_call: TRBJ1-1
cdr3_aa: ASTLGQGEAF

v_call: TRBV5-4
j_call: TRBJ2-6
cdr3_aa: ASSLGVGRPGANVLT

v_call: TRBV21-1
j_call: TRBJ2-5
cdr3_aa: ASIGLAGEETQY

v_call: TRBV30
j_call: TRBJ2-7
cdr3_aa: AWSVFVREQY

v_call: TRBV30
j_call: TRBJ1-5
cdr3_aa: AWDLGGQPQH

v_call: TRBV15
j_call: TRBJ2-7
cdr3_aa: ATSRGAGTYEQY

v_call: TRBV6-1
j_call: TRBJ2-1
cdr3_aa: ASRKDRSSYNEQF

v_call: TRBV6-5
j_call: TRBJ1-2
cdr3_aa: ASSLEQGVSYGYT

v_call: TRBV7-2
j_call: TRBJ2-3
cdr3_aa: ASSLRQGSLTDTQY

v_call: TRBV5-5
j_call: TRBJ1-1
cdr3_aa: ASSLRQMNTEAF